Listed below are T cell receptor beta chains from one sample, sequenced in a study of Graves' ophthalmopathy and Graves' hyperthyroidism. From the multiplex PCR reads, TCRdb called clonotypes with MiXCR, one entry per CDR3 protein. The sample shows fewer than 400,000 distinct CDR3 sequences, around 17% of them seen only once. The sequenced sample consisted of peripheral blood. The receptors originated from a young woman with Graves' ophthalmopathy. The CDR3 runs from the conserved cysteine through the conserved F or W. D genes are given only for firm matches. The size field is filled for only some rows; it gives once, few, many or a size class.

j_call	v_call	d_call	clone_size	cdr3_aa	cdr3_nt
TRBJ1-1	TRBV28	TRBD1	few	CASSLDMYRTGGNTEAFF	TGTGCCAGCAGTTTGGATATGTATCGGACAGGAGGGAACACTGAAGCTTTCTTT
TRBJ2-5	TRBV27	-	-	CASSLLFTGRETQYF	TGTGCCAGCAGTTTATTGTTCACAGGGAGGGAGACCCAGTACTTC
TRBJ2-7	TRBV4-1	-	many	CASRSTSGTYSDLEYF	TGCGCCAGCAGAAGTACTTCCGGGACCTATAGCGACCTGGAGTACTTC
TRBJ2-2	TRBV29-1	TRBD2	-	CSVRAGGPNTGELFF	TGCAGCGTTCGGGCGGGAGGGCCCAACACCGGGGAGCTGTTTTTT
TRBJ1-6	TRBV4-3	-	many	CASRLGLSSYNSPLHF	TGCGCCAGCAGGTTAGGGCTAAGCTCCTATAATTCACCCCTCCACTTT
TRBJ1-2	TRBV5-1	-	-	CASSFGGAPFYGYTF	TGCGCCAGCAGCTTCGGCGGGGCCCCCTTCTATGGCTACACCTTC
TRBJ1-5	TRBV4-2	TRBD1	-	CASSKEGAQQDQPQHF	TGTGCCAGCAGCAAGGAGGGGGCCCAGCAAGATCAGCCCCAGCATTTT
TRBJ2-5	TRBV7-3	-	many	CASSLSGWYQETQYF	TGTGCCAGCAGCTTATCCGGGTGGTACCAAGAGACCCAGTACTTC
TRBJ1-3	TRBV12-3/TRBV12-4	-	many	CASTYLYTIYF	TGTGCCAGCACCTACCTTTACACCATATATTTT
TRBJ2-7	TRBV12-3/TRBV12-4	-	many	CASSFWKGFTYEQYF	TGTGCCAGCAGTTTTTGGAAGGGTTTCACCTACGAGCAGTACTTC
TRBJ1-5	TRBV7-8	-	many	CASSLISGGDRGNQPQHF	TGTGCCAGCAGCTTAATCTCTGGTGGGGATCGCGGCAATCAGCCCCAGCATTTT